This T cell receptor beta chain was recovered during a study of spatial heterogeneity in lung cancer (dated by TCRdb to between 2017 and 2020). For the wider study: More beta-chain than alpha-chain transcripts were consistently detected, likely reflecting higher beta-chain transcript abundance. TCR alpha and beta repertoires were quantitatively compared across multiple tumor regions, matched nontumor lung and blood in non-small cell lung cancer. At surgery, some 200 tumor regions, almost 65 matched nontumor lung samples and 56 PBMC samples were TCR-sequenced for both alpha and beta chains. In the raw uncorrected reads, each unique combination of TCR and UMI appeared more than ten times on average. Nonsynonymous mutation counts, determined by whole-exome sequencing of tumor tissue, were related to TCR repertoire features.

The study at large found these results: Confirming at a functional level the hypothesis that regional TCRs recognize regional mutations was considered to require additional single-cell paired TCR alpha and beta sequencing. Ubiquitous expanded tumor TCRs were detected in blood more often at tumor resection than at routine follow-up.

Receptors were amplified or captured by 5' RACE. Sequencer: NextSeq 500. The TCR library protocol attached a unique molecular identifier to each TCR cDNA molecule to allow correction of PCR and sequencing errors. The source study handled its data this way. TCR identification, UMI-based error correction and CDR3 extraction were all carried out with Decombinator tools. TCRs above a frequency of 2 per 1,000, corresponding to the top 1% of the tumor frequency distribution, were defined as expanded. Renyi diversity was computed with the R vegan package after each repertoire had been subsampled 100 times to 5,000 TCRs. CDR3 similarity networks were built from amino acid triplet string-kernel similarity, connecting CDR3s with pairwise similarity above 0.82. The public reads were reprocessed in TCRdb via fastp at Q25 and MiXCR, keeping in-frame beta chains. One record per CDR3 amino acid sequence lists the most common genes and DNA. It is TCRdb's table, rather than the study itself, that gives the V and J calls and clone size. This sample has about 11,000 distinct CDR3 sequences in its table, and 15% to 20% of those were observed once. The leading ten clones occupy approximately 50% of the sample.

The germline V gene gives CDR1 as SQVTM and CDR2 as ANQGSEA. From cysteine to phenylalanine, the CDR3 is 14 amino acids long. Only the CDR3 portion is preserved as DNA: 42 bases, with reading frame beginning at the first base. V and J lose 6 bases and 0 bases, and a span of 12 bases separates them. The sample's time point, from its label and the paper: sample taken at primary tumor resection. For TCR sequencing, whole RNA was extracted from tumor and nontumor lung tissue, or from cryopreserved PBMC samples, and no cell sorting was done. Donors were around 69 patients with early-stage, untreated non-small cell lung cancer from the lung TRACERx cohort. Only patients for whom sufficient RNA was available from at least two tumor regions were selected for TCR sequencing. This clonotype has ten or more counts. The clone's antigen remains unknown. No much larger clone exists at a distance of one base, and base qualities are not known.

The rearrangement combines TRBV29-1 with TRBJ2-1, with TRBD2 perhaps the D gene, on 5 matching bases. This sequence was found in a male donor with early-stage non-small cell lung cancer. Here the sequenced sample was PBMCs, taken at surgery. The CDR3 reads CSVQERSSYNEQFF. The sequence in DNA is TGCAGCGTGCAAGAGCGGAGCTCCTACAATGAGCAGTTCTTC.